These T cell receptor beta chains were read from a single sample in a study of T-cell memory formation after mild COVID-19. TCRdb re-called the 5' RACE reads with MiXCR, one entry per CDR3 protein. Found here are 250,000 to 300,000 distinct CDR3 sequences, around 15% of them singletons; the top ten hold roughly 23%. Sequenced material: PBMCs or a T cell subset sorted from them (not recorded which). These TCRs come from a man between 18 and 35 years old who had mild COVID-19 (a few samples of this study predate the infection). Cell type and time point are not known. Each CDR3 is given with its conserved first and last residue. Fields, in order: D gene, clone size, J gene, V gene, CDR3 protein, CDR3 DNA. D genes are given only for firm matches. Clone size, where shown, is once, few, many, or a class for clones that have expanded.

D gene: NA
clone size: NA
J gene: TRBJ1-1
V gene: TRBV5-1
CDR3 protein: CASSKGDGNTEAFF
CDR3 DNA: TGCGCCAGCAGCAAAGGGGACGGGAACACTGAAGCTTTCTTT

D gene: NA
clone size: few
J gene: TRBJ1-2
V gene: TRBV9
CDR3 protein: CASSVAPDRPNYGYTF
CDR3 DNA: TGTGCCAGCAGCGTAGCTCCCGACAGACCTAACTATGGCTACACCTTC

D gene: NA
clone size: few
J gene: TRBJ1-1
V gene: TRBV11-2
CDR3 protein: CASSLEAEVEAFF
CDR3 DNA: TGTGCCAGCAGCTTAGAGGCGGAAGTCGAAGCTTTCTTT

D gene: NA
clone size: NA
J gene: TRBJ2-7
V gene: TRBV5-1
CDR3 protein: CASSFAGDEQYF
CDR3 DNA: TGCGCCAGCAGCTTTGCAGGGGACGAGCAGTACTTC

D gene: NA
clone size: few
J gene: TRBJ1-5
V gene: TRBV6-2/TRBV6-3
CDR3 protein: CASRRPEGEGEHF
CDR3 DNA: TGTGCCAGCAGACGGCCCGAGGGGGAAGGGGAACATTTT

D gene: NA
clone size: few
J gene: TRBJ1-2
V gene: TRBV28
CDR3 protein: CASSWGFGYTF
CDR3 DNA: TGTGCCAGCAGTTGGGGTTTCGGCTACACCTTC

D gene: NA
clone size: few
J gene: TRBJ1-2
V gene: TRBV6-5
CDR3 protein: CASSPEGRGYGYTF
CDR3 DNA: TGTGCCAGCAGCCCCGAGGGCAGGGGCTATGGCTACACCTTC

D gene: NA
clone size: few
J gene: TRBJ2-3
V gene: TRBV7-9
CDR3 protein: CASSLETLPDTQYF
CDR3 DNA: TGTGCCAGCAGCTTAGAAACCCTCCCAGATACGCAGTATTTT

D gene: NA
clone size: NA
J gene: TRBJ1-2
V gene: TRBV5-5
CDR3 protein: CASGRGGPGYGYTF
CDR3 DNA: TGTGCCAGCGGAAGGGGGGGGCCTGGCTATGGCTACACCTTC

D gene: NA
clone size: NA
J gene: TRBJ2-6
V gene: TRBV18
CDR3 protein: CASSLAPPGANVLTF
CDR3 DNA: TGTGCCAGCTCGCTGGCTCCGCCTGGGGCCAACGTCCTGACTTTC

D gene: TRBD2
clone size: many
J gene: TRBJ2-7
V gene: TRBV27
CDR3 protein: CASSPHSGAIYEQYF
CDR3 DNA: TGTGCCAGCAGTCCCCATAGCGGGGCAATCTACGAGCAGTACTTC

D gene: NA
clone size: NA
J gene: TRBJ1-1
V gene: TRBV4-3
CDR3 protein: CASSQTGRNTEAFF
CDR3 DNA: TGCGCCAGCAGCCAAACAGGGAGGAACACTGAAGCTTTCTTT

D gene: NA
clone size: many
J gene: TRBJ2-4
V gene: TRBV5-1
CDR3 protein: CASSLVGRGFGNIQYF
CDR3 DNA: TGCGCCAGCAGCTTGGTGGGCAGGGGTTTTGGAAACATTCAGTACTTC

D gene: NA
clone size: NA
J gene: TRBJ1-1
V gene: TRBV29-1
CDR3 protein: CSVDERLEAFF
CDR3 DNA: TGCAGCGTTGATGAGCGCCTCGAAGCTTTCTTT

D gene: TRBD1
clone size: NA
J gene: TRBJ2-3
V gene: TRBV7-2
CDR3 protein: CASSLTRQGNTQYF
CDR3 DNA: TGTGCCAGCAGCCTCACCAGACAGGGGAATACGCAGTATTTT

D gene: TRBD2
clone size: few
J gene: TRBJ2-3
V gene: TRBV11-2
CDR3 protein: CASSRILAGGTDTQYF
CDR3 DNA: TGTGCCAGCAGCCGTATACTAGCGGGGGGGACAGATACGCAGTATTTT

D gene: TRBD2
clone size: many
J gene: TRBJ2-1
V gene: TRBV2
CDR3 protein: CASELEIAGGNEQFF
CDR3 DNA: TGTGCCAGCGAGTTGGAAATAGCGGGGGGGAATGAGCAGTTCTTC

D gene: NA
clone size: few
J gene: TRBJ2-7
V gene: TRBV12-3/TRBV12-4
CDR3 protein: CASSVREVGNPSYEQYF
CDR3 DNA: TGTGCCAGCAGTGTCCGAGAGGTAGGGAACCCATCCTACGAGCAGTACTTC

D gene: TRBD1
clone size: NA
J gene: TRBJ2-2
V gene: TRBV12-3/TRBV12-4
CDR3 protein: CASSSISGTGTTGELFF
CDR3 DNA: TGTGCCAGCAGTTCGATATCCGGGACAGGTACCACCGGGGAGCTGTTTTTT

D gene: NA
clone size: few
J gene: TRBJ2-7
V gene: TRBV7-6
CDR3 protein: CASSLVGDNEQYF
CDR3 DNA: TGTGCCAGCAGCTTGGTGGGGGATAACGAGCAGTACTTC

D gene: TRBD2
clone size: few
J gene: TRBJ2-1
V gene: TRBV12-3/TRBV12-4
CDR3 protein: CASSFTARGGYEQFF
CDR3 DNA: TGTGCCAGCAGTTTCACGGCCCGGGGGGGGTATGAGCAGTTCTTC

D gene: TRBD1
clone size: few
J gene: TRBJ2-1
V gene: TRBV20-1
CDR3 protein: CSAWTGGRNEQFF
CDR3 DNA: TGCAGTGCTTGGACAGGGGGCCGCAATGAGCAGTTCTTC

D gene: TRBD1
clone size: few
J gene: TRBJ2-6
V gene: TRBV2
CDR3 protein: CASSPGQGASGANVLTF
CDR3 DNA: TGTGCCAGCAGCCCGGGACAGGGTGCCTCTGGGGCCAACGTCCTGACTTTC

D gene: NA
clone size: few
J gene: TRBJ2-2
V gene: TRBV6-6
CDR3 protein: CASSGSGGSSTGELFF
CDR3 DNA: TGTGCCAGCAGCGGGTCCGGGGGATCGAGCACCGGGGAGCTGTTTTTT

D gene: NA
clone size: few
J gene: TRBJ2-3
V gene: TRBV10-3
CDR3 protein: CAISGGRDTTHPSTDTQYF
CDR3 DNA: TGTGCCATCAGTGGGGGACGGGACACCACGCACCCTAGCACAGATACGCAGTATTTT

D gene: NA
clone size: NA
J gene: TRBJ2-3
V gene: TRBV10-1
CDR3 protein: CASSETGTYSTDTQYF
CDR3 DNA: TGCGCCAGCAGTGAAACCGGGACATATAGCACAGATACGCAGTATTTT

D gene: NA
clone size: NA
J gene: TRBJ2-3
V gene: TRBV9
CDR3 protein: CASQGGNTDTQYF
CDR3 DNA: TGTGCCAGCCAAGGGGGTAACACAGATACGCAGTATTTT

D gene: TRBD2
clone size: few
J gene: TRBJ2-1
V gene: TRBV7-2
CDR3 protein: CASSSQGLATGNEQFF
CDR3 DNA: TGTGCCAGCAGCTCCCAGGGACTAGCGACGGGGAATGAGCAGTTCTTC

D gene: TRBD1
clone size: few
J gene: TRBJ1-1
V gene: TRBV6-5
CDR3 protein: CASSLPGQGTTEAFF
CDR3 DNA: TGTGCCAGCAGCTTACCTGGACAGGGAACGACTGAAGCTTTCTTT

D gene: NA
clone size: NA
J gene: TRBJ2-1
V gene: TRBV5-1
CDR3 protein: CASSLGTRGLNEQFF
CDR3 DNA: TGCGCCAGCAGCTTGGGCACCCGGGGCCTCAATGAGCAGTTCTTC

D gene: NA
clone size: NA
J gene: TRBJ2-2
V gene: TRBV6-4
CDR3 protein: CASSDSAGNTGELFF
CDR3 DNA: TGTGCCAGCAGTGACTCGGCGGGGAACACCGGGGAGCTGTTTTTT

D gene: NA
clone size: NA
J gene: TRBJ1-6
V gene: TRBV7-3
CDR3 protein: CASSLAPAGNDSPLHF
CDR3 DNA: TGTGCCAGCAGCTTAGCTCCGGCAGGGAACGATTCACCCCTCCACTTT

D gene: NA
clone size: NA
J gene: TRBJ1-4
V gene: TRBV7-6
CDR3 protein: CASSTRLGTLEKLFF
CDR3 DNA: TGTGCCAGCAGTACCAGGCTAGGGACACTTGAAAAACTGTTTTTT

D gene: NA
clone size: NA
J gene: TRBJ2-5
V gene: TRBV18
CDR3 protein: CASSPRGRLGETQYF
CDR3 DNA: TGTGCCAGCTCACCGAGGGGACGGCTCGGGGAGACCCAGTACTTC

D gene: TRBD1
clone size: few
J gene: TRBJ1-1
V gene: TRBV12-3/TRBV12-4
CDR3 protein: CASSMTGTAFF
CDR3 DNA: TGTGCCAGCAGTATGACAGGGACAGCTTTCTTT

D gene: TRBD1
clone size: NA
J gene: TRBJ2-4
V gene: TRBV20-1
CDR3 protein: CSARGGTGTHLAKNIQYF
CDR3 DNA: TGCAGTGCTAGAGGTGGGACAGGGACCCACCTAGCCAAAAACATTCAGTACTTC

D gene: NA
clone size: NA
J gene: TRBJ2-2
V gene: TRBV28
CDR3 protein: CASSFEGTGELFF
CDR3 DNA: TGTGCCAGCAGTTTCGAGGGAACCGGGGAGCTGTTTTTT

D gene: TRBD1
clone size: NA
J gene: TRBJ2-7
V gene: TRBV2
CDR3 protein: CATETRGQGYEQYF
CDR3 DNA: TGTGCCACTGAGACCCGGGGACAGGGCTACGAGCAGTACTTC

D gene: NA
clone size: few
J gene: TRBJ2-1
V gene: TRBV29-1
CDR3 protein: CSVWVPYNEQFF
CDR3 DNA: TGCAGCGTTTGGGTTCCCTACAATGAGCAGTTCTTC

D gene: NA
clone size: many
J gene: TRBJ2-3
V gene: TRBV7-9
CDR3 protein: CASSSQMDTQYF
CDR3 DNA: TGTGCCAGCAGCTCCCAGATGGATACGCAGTATTTT

D gene: NA
clone size: NA
J gene: TRBJ1-6
V gene: TRBV11-2
CDR3 protein: CASRTDSSSYNSPLHF
CDR3 DNA: TGTGCCAGCAGAACAGACTCGAGCTCCTATAATTCACCCCTCCACTTT

D gene: NA
clone size: NA
J gene: TRBJ1-1
V gene: TRBV18
CDR3 protein: CASSRDQGNTEAFF
CDR3 DNA: TGTGCCAGCTCACGGGATCAGGGGAACACTGAAGCTTTCTTT

D gene: TRBD1
clone size: few
J gene: TRBJ1-3
V gene: TRBV6-2/TRBV6-3
CDR3 protein: CASGPSGTAFSGNTIYF
CDR3 DNA: TGTGCCAGCGGACCATCCGGGACAGCCTTCTCTGGAAACACCATATATTTT

D gene: NA
clone size: NA
J gene: TRBJ2-5
V gene: TRBV2
CDR3 protein: CASKGGRVVETQYF
CDR3 DNA: TGTGCCAGCAAGGGGGGGCGTGTCGTCGAGACCCAGTACTTC

D gene: TRBD2
clone size: NA
J gene: TRBJ2-1
V gene: TRBV2
CDR3 protein: CASTQDGTSKFF
CDR3 DNA: TGTGCCAGCACCCAAGACGGGACTAGCAAGTTCTTC